This T cell receptor beta chain was recorded in a study of identifying expanded T cells in peripheral blood. About this clone itself: Its specificity is not known.

This CDR3 has 16 residues. J gave up 0 bases and V 1 base, and 3 bases lay outside the gene matches. Germline CDR1 reads SGHRS; CDR2 reads YFSETQ. Study outcomes and limitations: Clone count variance between roughly 2-week samples rose with total template count. Technical replicates showed roughly 1.2 changed clones; roughly two weeks approximately 16; four weeks 19.

Sequenced by immunoSEQ multiplex PCR; TCRdb stores in-frame clones only, minus some. This table has over 100,000 clones, roughly 90% appearing once. Collection occurred without any documented infections or immune events in donors. This chain connects TRBV5-1 to TRBJ2-2, with 7 bases that match TRBD1. The TCR originated in a person aged 18-70 years in good health. Input material: blood. The DNA for the CDR3 is TGCGCCAGCAGCTTGACCGGGACAGCGAACACCGGGGAGCTGTTTTTT. It encodes CASSLTGTANTGELFF.